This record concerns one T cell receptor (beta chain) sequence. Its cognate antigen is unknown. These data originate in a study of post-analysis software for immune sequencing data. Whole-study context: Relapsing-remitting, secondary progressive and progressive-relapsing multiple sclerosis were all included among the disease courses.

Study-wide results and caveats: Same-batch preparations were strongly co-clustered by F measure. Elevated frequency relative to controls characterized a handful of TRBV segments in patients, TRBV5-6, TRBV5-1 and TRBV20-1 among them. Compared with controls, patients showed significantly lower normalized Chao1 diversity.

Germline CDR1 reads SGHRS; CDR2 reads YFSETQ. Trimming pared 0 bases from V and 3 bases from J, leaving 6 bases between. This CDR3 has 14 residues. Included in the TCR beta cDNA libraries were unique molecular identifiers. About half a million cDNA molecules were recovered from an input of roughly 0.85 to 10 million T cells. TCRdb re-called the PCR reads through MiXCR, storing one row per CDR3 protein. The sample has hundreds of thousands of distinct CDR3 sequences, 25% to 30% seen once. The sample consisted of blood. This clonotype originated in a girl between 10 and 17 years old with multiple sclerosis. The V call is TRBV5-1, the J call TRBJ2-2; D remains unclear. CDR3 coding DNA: TGCGCCAGCAGCTTGGAACCAGACACCGGGGAGCTGTTTTTT. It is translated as CASSLEPDTGELFF.